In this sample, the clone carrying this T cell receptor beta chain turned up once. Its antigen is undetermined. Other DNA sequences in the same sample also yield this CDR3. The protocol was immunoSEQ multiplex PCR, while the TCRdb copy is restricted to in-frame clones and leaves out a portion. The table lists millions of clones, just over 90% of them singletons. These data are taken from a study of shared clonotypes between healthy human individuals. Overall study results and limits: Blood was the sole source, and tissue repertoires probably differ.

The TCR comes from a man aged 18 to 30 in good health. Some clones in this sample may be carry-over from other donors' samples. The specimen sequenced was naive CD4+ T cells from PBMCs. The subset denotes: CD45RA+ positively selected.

The CDR3 bases are TGCGCCAGCAGCTTGGGTATAGATACGCAGTATTTT. Its translation is CASSLGIDTQYF. The chain is built from TRBV5-1 and TRBJ2-3; no clear D gene. V was pared by 0 bases and J by 5 bases, with 4 bases between. Germline V CDR1 and CDR2: SGHRS, YFSETQ. This CDR3 spans 12 amino acids. Supplemented by reference TRBV5-1 and TRBJ2-3, the full variable domain reads KAGVTQTPRYLIKTRGQQVTLSCSPISGHRSVSWYQQTPGQGLQFLFEYFSETQRNKGNFPGRFSGRQFSNSRSEMNVSTLELGDSALYLCASSLGIDTQYFGPGTRLTVL.